This T cell receptor (beta chain) was documented in a study of technical replicates of blood from a few donors. Trimming removed 6 bases from V and 1 base from J; junction bases left unmatched: 12. The germline gives CDR1 MDHEN, CDR2 SYDVKM. This CDR3 is 18 amino acids long. Some clones are missing from TCRdb's copy, which holds only in-frame ones; the method was immunoSEQ multiplex PCR. Among around 80,000 clones, 93% were seen once, and the ten largest hold approximately 0.22%. This receptor was obtained from a human donor in good health. Specimen: T cells isolated from PBMCs. The V and J genes are TRBV28 and TRBJ1-5; 10 bases fit TRBD1. CDR3: CASSYQGQGIVSNQPQHF. Written as DNA, the CDR3 is TGTGCCAGCAGCTACCAGGGACAGGGGATAGTGAGCAATCAGCCCCAGCATTTT.